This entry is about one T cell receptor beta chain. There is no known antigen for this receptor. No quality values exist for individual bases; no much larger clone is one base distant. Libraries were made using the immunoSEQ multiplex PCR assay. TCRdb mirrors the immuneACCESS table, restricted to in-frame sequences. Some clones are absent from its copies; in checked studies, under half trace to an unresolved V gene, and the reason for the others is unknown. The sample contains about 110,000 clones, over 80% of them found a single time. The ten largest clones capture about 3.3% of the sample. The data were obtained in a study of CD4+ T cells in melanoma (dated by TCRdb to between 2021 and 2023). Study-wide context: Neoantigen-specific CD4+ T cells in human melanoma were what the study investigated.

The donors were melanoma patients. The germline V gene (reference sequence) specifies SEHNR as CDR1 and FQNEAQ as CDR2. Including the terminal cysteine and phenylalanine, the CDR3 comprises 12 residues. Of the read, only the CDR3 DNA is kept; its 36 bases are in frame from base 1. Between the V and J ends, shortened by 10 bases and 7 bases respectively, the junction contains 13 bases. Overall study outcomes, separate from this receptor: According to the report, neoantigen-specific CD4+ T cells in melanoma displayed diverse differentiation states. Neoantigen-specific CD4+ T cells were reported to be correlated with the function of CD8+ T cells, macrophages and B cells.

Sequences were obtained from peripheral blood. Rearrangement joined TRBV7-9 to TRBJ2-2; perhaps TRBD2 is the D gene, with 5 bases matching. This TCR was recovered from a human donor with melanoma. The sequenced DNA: TGTGCCAACCCGGGGTTGAGCGGGGAGCTGTTTTTT. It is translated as CANPGLSGELFF. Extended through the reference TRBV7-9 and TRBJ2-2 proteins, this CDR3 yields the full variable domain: DTGVSQNPRHKITKRGQNVTFRCDPISEHNRLYWYRQTLGQGPEFLTYFQNEAQLEKSRLLSDRFSAERPKGSFSTLEIQRTEQGDSAMYLCANPGLSGELFFGEGSRLTVL.